This TCR beta chain was sequenced for a study of T cells after yellow fever vaccination. Germline loops: CDR1 MGHDK, CDR2 SYGVNS. The CDR3 is 19 amino acids. The V gene lost 6 bases and the J gene lost 4 bases, with 28 bases spanning the gap. TCRdb reanalysed the 5' RACE reads using MiXCR and keeps one entry per CDR3 protein. The table has 300,000 to 350,000 distinct CDR3 sequences, 3% to 4.5% seen once; the top ten hold 24%. This material consisted of PBMCs, taken 5 days after the yellow fever booster vaccination. The TCR was taken from a man in his late teens or twenties who received the YFV17D yellow fever vaccine. This chain uses TRBV25-1 with TRBJ2-1; D perhaps matches TRBD2 (6 bases). The CDR3 spells CASSPRWQGTREIYNEQFF. The CDR3 DNA follows: TGTGCCAGCAGCCCTAGGTGGCAGGGAACTCGGGAGATATACAATGAGCAGTTCTTC.